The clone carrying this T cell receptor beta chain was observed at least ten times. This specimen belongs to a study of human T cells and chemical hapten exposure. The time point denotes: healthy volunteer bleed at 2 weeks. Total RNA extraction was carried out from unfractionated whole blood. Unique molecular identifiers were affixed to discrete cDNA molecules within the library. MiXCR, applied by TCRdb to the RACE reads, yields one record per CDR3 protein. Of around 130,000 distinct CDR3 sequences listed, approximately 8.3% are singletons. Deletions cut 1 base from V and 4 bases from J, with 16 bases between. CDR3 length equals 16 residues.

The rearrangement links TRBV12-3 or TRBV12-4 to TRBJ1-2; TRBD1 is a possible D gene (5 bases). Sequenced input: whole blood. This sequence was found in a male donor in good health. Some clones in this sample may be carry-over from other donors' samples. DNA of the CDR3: TGTGCCAGCAGTTTAGGTCGGACACGGAGTGGCTATGGCTACACCTTC. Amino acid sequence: CASSLGRTRSGYGYTF.